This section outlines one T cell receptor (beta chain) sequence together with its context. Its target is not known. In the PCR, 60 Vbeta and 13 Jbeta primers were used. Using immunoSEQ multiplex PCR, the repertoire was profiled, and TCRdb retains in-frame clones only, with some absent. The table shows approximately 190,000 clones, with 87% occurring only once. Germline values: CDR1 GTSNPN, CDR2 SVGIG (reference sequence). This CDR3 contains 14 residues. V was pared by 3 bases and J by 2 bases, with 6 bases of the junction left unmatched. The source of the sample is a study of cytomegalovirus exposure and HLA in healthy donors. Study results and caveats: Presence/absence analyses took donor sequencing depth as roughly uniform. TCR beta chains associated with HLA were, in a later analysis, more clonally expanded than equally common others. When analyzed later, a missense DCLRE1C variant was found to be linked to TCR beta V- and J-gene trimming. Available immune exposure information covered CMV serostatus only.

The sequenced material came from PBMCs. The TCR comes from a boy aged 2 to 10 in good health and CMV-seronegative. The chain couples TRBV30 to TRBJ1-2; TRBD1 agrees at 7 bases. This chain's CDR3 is CAWRSGTVNYGYTF. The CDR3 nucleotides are TGTGCCTGGAGGTCCGGGACAGTCAACTATGGCTACACCTTC.